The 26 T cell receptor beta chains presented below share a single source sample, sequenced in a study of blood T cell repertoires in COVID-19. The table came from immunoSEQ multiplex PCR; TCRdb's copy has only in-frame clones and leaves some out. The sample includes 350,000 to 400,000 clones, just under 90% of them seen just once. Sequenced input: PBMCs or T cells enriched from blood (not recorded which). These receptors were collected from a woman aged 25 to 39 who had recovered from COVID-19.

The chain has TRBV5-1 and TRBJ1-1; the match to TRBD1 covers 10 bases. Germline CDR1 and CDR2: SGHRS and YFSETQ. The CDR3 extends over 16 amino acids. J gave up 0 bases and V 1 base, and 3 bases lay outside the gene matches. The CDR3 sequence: CASSLRGTGVNTEAFF. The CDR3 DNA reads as TGCGCCAGCAGCTTGCGGGGGACAGGGGTGAACACTGAAGCTTTCTTT.

The chain's CDR3 is CATSDSRDTSPLPQHF. The CDR3 DNA is TGTGCCACCAGTGACTCCCGGGACACCAGTCCCCTGCCCCAGCATTTT. The chain uses TRBV24-1 and TRBJ1-5; tentatively, D is TRBD1 (6 bases). V was shortened by 4 bases and J by 9 bases, with 21 bases between the two germline ends. Germline V CDR1 and CDR2: KGHDR, SFDVKD. The CDR3 covers 16 residues.

The CDR3 spells CAWTQSMGDSPLHF. CDR3 DNA: TGTGCCTGGACCCAAAGCATGGGAGATTCACCCCTCCACTTT. This rearrangement joins TRBV30 to TRBJ1-6; D remains unclear. This CDR3 comprises 14 residues. Germline V gene lookup returns CDR1 GTSNPN and CDR2 SVGIG (reference sequence). V was trimmed by 4 bases and J by 8 bases, leaving 15 bases between them.

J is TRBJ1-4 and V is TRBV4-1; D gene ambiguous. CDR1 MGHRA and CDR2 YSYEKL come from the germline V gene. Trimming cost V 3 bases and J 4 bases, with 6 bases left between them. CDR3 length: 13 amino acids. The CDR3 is CASSQTFNEKLFF. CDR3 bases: TGCGCCAGCAGCCAGACATTTAATGAAAAACTGTTTTTT.

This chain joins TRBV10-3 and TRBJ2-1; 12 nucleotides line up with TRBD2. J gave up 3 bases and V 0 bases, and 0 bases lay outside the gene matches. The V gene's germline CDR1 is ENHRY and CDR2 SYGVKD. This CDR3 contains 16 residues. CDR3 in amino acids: CAISESTSGGYNEQFF. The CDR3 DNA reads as TGTGCCATCAGTGAGTCGACTAGCGGGGGCTACAATGAGCAGTTCTTC.

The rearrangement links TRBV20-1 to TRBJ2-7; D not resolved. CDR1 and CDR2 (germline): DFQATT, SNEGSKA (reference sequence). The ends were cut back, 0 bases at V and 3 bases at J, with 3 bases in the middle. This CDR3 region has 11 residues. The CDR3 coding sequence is TGCAGTGCTAGAGACGGCTACGAGCAGTACTTC. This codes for CSARDGYEQYF.

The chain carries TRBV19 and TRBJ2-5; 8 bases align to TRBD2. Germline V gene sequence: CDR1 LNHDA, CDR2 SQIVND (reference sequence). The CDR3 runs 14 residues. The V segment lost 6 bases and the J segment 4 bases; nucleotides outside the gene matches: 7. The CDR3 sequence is CASRPGLEGETQYF. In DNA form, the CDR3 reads TGTGCCAGTAGACCGGGACTAGAAGGAGAGACCCAGTACTTC.

CDR3 region: CAWSIQQRNSPLHF. The CDR3 bases are TGTGCCTGGTCGATACAACAGAGAAATTCACCCCTCCACTTT. This sequence joins TRBV30 and TRBJ1-6; D is ambiguous. V was shortened by 5 bases and J by 7 bases, with 15 bases between the two germline ends. CDR1 and CDR2 (germline): GTSNPN, SVGIG (reference sequence). The CDR3 runs 14 residues.

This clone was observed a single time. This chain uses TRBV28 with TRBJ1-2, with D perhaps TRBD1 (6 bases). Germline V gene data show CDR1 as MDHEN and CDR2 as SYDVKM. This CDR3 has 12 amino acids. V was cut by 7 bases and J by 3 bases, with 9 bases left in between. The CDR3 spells CASNREDYGYTF. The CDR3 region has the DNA TGTGCCAGCAACAGGGAAGACTATGGCTACACCTTC.

CDR3 sequence reads: CASSSRGHLFTEAFF. The CDR3 nucleotides read TGTGCCAGCAGTTCCCGGGGACACCTTTTCACTGAAGCTTTCTTT. V is TRBV27 and J is TRBJ1-1; TRBD1 is a possible D gene (6 bases). This CDR3 has 15 residues. The V end lost 4 bases, the J end lost 4 bases, and 16 bases lay between the germline ends. The germline V gene has CDR1 MNHEY and CDR2 SMNVEV (reference sequence).

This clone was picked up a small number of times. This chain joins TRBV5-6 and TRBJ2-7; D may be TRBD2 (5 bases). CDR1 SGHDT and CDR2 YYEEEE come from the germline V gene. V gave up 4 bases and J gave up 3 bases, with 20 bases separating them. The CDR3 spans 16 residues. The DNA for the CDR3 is TGTGCCAGCAGCCTGAACGGAGGAGCAAATCTCTACGAGCAGTACTTC. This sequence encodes CASSLNGGANLYEQYF. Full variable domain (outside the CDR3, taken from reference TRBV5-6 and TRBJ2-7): DAGVTQSPTHLIKTRGQQVTLRCSPKSGHDTVSWYQQALGQGPQFIFQYYEEEERQRGNFPDRFSGHQFPNYSSELNVNALLLGDSALYLCASSLNGGANLYEQYFGPGTRLTVT.

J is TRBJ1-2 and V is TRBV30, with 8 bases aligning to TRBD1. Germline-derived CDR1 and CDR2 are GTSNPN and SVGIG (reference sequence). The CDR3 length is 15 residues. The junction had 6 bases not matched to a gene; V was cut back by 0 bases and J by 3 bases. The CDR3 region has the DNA TGTGCCTGGAGTGTAAACAGGGGGAAGGACTATGGCTACACCTTC. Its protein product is CAWSVNRGKDYGYTF.

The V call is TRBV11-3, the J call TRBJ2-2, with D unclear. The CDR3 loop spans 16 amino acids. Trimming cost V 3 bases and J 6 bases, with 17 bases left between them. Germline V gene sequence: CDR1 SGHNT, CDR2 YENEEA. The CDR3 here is CASSLVGGKTSGELFF. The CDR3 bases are TGTGCCAGCAGCTTGGTAGGCGGAAAAACATCCGGGGAGCTGTTTTTT.

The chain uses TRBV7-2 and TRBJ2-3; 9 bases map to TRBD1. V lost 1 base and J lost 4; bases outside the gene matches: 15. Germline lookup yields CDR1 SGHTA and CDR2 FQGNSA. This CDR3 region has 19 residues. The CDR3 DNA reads TGTGCCAGCAGCTTAGAACCGCCCTCACAGGGGGCCCTAGCAGATACGCAGTATTTT. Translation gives CASSLEPPSQGALADTQYF. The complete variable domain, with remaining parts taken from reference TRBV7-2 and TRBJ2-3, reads GAGVSQSPSNKVTEKGKDVELRCDPISGHTALYWYRQSLGQGLEFLIYFQGNSAPDKSGLPSDRFSAERTGGSVSTLTIQRTQQEDSAVYLCASSLEPPSQGALADTQYFGPGTRLTVL.

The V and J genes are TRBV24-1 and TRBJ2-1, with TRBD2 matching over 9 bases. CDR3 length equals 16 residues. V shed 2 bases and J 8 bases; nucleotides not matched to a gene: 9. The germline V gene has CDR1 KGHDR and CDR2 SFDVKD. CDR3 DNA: TGTGCCACCAGTGATTCGAGAGGCGGGGGGGTTGATGAGCAGTTCTTC. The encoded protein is CATSDSRGGGVDEQFF.

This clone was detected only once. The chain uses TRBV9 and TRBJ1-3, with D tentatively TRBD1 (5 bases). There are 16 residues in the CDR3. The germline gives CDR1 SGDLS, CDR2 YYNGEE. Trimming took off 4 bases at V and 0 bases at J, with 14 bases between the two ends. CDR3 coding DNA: TGTGCCAGCAGCCCGACAGCTGGCCACTCTGGAAACACCATATATTTT. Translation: CASSPTAGHSGNTIYF. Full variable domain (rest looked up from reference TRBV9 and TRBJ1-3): DSGVTQTPKHLITATGQRVTLRCSPRSGDLSVYWYQQSLDQGLQFLIQYYNGEERAKGNILERFSAQQFPDLHSELNLSSLELGDSALYFCASSPTAGHSGNTIYFGEGSWLTVV.

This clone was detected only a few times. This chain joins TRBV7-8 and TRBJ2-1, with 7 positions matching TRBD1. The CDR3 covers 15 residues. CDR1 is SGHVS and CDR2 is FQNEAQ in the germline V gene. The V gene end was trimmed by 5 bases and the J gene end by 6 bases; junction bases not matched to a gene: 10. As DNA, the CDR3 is TGTGCCAGCAGCCCCAGACAGGGCCCCTCCAATGAGCAGTTCTTC. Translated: CASSPRQGPSNEQFF. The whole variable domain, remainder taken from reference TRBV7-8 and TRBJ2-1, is GAGVSQSPRYKVAKRGQDVALRCDPISGHVSLFWYQQALGQGPEFLTYFQNEAQLDKSGLPSDRFFAERPEGSVSTLKIQRTQQEDSAVYLCASSPRQGPSNEQFFGPGTRLTVL.

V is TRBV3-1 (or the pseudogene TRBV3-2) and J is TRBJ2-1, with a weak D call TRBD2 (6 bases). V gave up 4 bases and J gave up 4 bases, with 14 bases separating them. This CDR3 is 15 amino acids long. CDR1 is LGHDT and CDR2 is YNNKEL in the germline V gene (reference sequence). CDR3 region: CASSPGLGGYNEQFF. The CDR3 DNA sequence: TGTGCCAGCAGCCCGGGACTGGGCGGATACAATGAGCAGTTCTTC.

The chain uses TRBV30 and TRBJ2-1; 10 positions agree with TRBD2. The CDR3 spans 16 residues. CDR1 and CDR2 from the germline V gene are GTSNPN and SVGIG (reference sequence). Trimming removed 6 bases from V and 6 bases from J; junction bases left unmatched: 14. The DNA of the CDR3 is TGTGCCTGCCCCAACCCGGTAGCGGGGGGATTCAATGAGCAGTTCTTC. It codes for CACPNPVAGGFNEQFF.

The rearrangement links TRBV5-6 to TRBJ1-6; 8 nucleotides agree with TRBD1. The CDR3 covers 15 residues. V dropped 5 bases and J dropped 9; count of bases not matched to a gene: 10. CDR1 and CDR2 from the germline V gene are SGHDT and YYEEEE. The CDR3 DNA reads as TGTGCCAGCAGTCGCCTGGACAGGGTGGGTTCACCCCTCCACTTT. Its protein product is CASSRLDRVGSPLHF.

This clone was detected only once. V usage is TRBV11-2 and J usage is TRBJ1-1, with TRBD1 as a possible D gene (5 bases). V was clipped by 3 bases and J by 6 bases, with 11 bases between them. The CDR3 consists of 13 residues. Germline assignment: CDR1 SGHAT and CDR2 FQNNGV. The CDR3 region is CASSFGQNAEAFF. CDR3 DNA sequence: TGTGCCAGCAGCTTTGGACAAAACGCTGAAGCTTTCTTT.

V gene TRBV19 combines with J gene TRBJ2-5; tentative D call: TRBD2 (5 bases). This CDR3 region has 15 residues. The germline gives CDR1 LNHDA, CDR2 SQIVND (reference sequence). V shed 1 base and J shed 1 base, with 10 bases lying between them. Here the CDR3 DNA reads TGTGCCAGTAGTATAGGAGGCGGGCCCCAAGAGACCCAGTACTTC. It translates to CASSIGGGPQETQYF.

This CDR3 reads CASSTLVGGLSDTQYF. As DNA, the CDR3 is TGTGCCAGCTCCACCCTGGTGGGGGGGCTCTCAGATACGCAGTATTTT. The chain combines TRBV18 with TRBJ2-3; D possibly corresponds to TRBD2 (7 bases). V was pared by 6 bases and J by 4 bases, with 20 bases between. The CDR3 consists of 16 residues. Germline-derived CDR1 and CDR2 are KGHSH and LQKENI.

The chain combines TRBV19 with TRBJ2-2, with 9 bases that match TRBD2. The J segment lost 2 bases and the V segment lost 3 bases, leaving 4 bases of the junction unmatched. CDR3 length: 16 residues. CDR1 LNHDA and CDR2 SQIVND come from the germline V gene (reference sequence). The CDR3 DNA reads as TGTGCCAGTAGTATGCGACTAGCGGCCAACACCGGGGAGCTGTTTTTT. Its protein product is CASSMRLAANTGELFF.

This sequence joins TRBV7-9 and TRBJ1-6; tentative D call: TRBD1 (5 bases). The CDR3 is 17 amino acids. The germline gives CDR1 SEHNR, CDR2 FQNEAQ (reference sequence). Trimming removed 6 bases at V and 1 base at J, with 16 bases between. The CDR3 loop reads CASRPQGLASYNSPLHF. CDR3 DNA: TGTGCCAGCAGACCCCAGGGTTTGGCATCCTATAATTCACCCCTCCACTTT.

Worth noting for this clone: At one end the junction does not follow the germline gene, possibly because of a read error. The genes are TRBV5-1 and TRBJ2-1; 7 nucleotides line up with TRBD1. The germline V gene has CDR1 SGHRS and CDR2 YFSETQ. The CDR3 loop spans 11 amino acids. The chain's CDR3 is CASSSQGKGVF. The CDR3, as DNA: TGCGCCAGCAGCTCACAGGGGAAAGGGGTCTTC.